These 10 T cell receptor beta chains originate from one sample sequenced in a study of post-analysis software for immune sequencing data (dated by TCRdb to between 2014 and 2017). Overall results and qualifications from the work: Four or five TRBV segments, including TRBV5-6, TRBV5-1 and TRBV20-1, were significantly more frequent in patients than controls.

No antigen has been identified for these receptors. Receptors were amplified or captured by PCR. TCRdb lists the instrument as Illumina HiSeq 2500. To reduce PCR and sequencing biases, unique molecular identifiers were built into the TCR beta cDNA libraries. In TCRdb, the public reads were trimmed at Q25 with fastp and aligned with MiXCR, with productive beta chains retained. Rows matching on CDR3 protein sequence are summarized as one entry with the most common DNA and genes. In all, the sample holds hundreds of thousands of distinct CDR3 sequences, and more than 30% of those were seen once. About 7.6% of the sample rests with the top ten. The source material was blood. Source of these receptors: a girl aged 2 to 10 with multiple sclerosis.

This rearrangement joins TRBV5-5 to TRBJ1-2; a weak D match, TRBD1 (5 bases). Germline V gene data show CDR1 as SGHKS and CDR2 as YYEKEE (reference sequence). This CDR3 has 15 residues. V lost 0 bases to trimming and J lost 6 bases, with 15 bases between them. CDR3 loop: CASSLAKAGGDGYTF. CDR3 in DNA: TGTGCCAGCAGCTTGGCCAAGGCGGGGGGGGATGGCTACACCTTC.

CDR3 bases: TGTGCCAGCAGCCCCCTGGGCGGGAGTTTTGGGGATGAGCAGTTCTTC. It encodes CASSPLGGSFGDEQFF. The genes are TRBV7-6 and TRBJ2-1; 7 bases are shared with TRBD2. Germline lookup yields CDR1 SGHVS and CDR2 FNYEAQ. Trimming removed 5 bases from V and 8 bases from J; junction bases left unmatched: 15. The CDR3 is made up of 16 amino acids.

The J gene is TRBJ2-7, the V gene TRBV4-1, with D tentatively TRBD2 (5 bases). This CDR3 comprises 14 residues. The germline CDR1 and CDR2 sequences are MGHRA and YSYEKL. Trimming took off 1 base at V and 6 bases at J, with 13 bases between the two ends. The CDR3 loop is CASSQVGFGGEQYF. The CDR3 region has the DNA TGCGCCAGCAGCCAAGTCGGATTTGGAGGCGAGCAGTACTTC.

The chain links TRBV28 to TRBJ2-4; 9 bases line up with TRBD1. The DNA end is a closer match to TRBJ2-7, so the J assignment may be wrong. Germline CDR1 MDHEN, CDR2 SYDVKM. The CDR3 extends over 13 amino acids. CDR3 sequence: CASSWTGADEQYF. The CDR3 nucleotides read TGTGCCAGCAGTTGGACAGGGGCCGACGAGCAGTACTTC.

The rearrangement joins TRBV28 to TRBJ2-7; 10 positions match TRBD2. Unmatched junction bases numbered 5, after V lost 4 bases and J lost 2 bases. Germline values: CDR1 MDHEN, CDR2 SYDVKM. This CDR3 is 15 amino acids long. The CDR3 here is CASSSRAGGTYEQYF. The CDR3 DNA sequence: TGTGCCAGCAGTTCGCGAGCGGGAGGGACCTACGAGCAGTACTTC.

The chain is built from TRBV6-5 and TRBJ1-5; D gene uncertain. Per germline, CDR1 MNHEY and CDR2 SVGAGI. The CDR3 totals 14 residues. With 0 bases removed from V and 6 bases from J, the gap between germline ends came to 9 bases. The CDR3 region is CASSYSKGSQPQHF. CDR3 coding DNA: TGTGCCAGCAGTTACTCGAAAGGGAGTCAGCCCCAGCATTTT.

The chain links TRBV5-1 to TRBJ1-6, with D uncertain. The germline V gene has CDR1 SGHRS and CDR2 YFSETQ. The CDR3 is 13 amino acids. V was shortened by 1 base and J by 4 bases, with 3 bases between the two germline ends. The CDR3 DNA reads TGCGCCAGCAGCTTGCGGTATAATTCACCCCTCCACTTT. Residues: CASSLRYNSPLHF.

This clonotype was observed a few times. The chain joins TRBV20-1 to TRBJ2-7; D is possibly TRBD1 (5 bases). Germline CDR1 reads DFQATT; CDR2 reads SNEGSKA (reference sequence). V gave up 6 bases and J gave up 2 bases, with 17 bases separating them. The CDR3 covers 14 residues. For the CDR3, the DNA is TGCAGTGCCGACACCCGACAGCTACCCTACGAGCAGTACTTC. Translating it yields CSADTRQLPYEQYF.

The V gene is TRBV29-1, the J gene TRBJ1-1; D may be TRBD1 (5 bases). This CDR3 spans 13 amino acids. V gave up 6 bases and J gave up 3 bases, with 14 bases separating them. The germline gives CDR1 SQVTM, CDR2 ANQGSEA. The CDR3 here is CSVVQGLYTEAFF. Here the CDR3 DNA reads TGCAGCGTAGTTCAGGGTCTTTACACTGAAGCTTTCTTT.

This chain connects TRBV20-1 to TRBJ1-2; no clear D. V shed 4 bases and J shed 6 bases, with 18 bases lying between them. This CDR3 has 14 residues. Germline assignment: CDR1 DFQATT and CDR2 SNEGSKA (reference sequence). This CDR3 is CSANFPMKLNGYTF. The CDR3, as DNA: TGCAGTGCTAACTTCCCTATGAAGCTTAATGGCTACACCTTC.